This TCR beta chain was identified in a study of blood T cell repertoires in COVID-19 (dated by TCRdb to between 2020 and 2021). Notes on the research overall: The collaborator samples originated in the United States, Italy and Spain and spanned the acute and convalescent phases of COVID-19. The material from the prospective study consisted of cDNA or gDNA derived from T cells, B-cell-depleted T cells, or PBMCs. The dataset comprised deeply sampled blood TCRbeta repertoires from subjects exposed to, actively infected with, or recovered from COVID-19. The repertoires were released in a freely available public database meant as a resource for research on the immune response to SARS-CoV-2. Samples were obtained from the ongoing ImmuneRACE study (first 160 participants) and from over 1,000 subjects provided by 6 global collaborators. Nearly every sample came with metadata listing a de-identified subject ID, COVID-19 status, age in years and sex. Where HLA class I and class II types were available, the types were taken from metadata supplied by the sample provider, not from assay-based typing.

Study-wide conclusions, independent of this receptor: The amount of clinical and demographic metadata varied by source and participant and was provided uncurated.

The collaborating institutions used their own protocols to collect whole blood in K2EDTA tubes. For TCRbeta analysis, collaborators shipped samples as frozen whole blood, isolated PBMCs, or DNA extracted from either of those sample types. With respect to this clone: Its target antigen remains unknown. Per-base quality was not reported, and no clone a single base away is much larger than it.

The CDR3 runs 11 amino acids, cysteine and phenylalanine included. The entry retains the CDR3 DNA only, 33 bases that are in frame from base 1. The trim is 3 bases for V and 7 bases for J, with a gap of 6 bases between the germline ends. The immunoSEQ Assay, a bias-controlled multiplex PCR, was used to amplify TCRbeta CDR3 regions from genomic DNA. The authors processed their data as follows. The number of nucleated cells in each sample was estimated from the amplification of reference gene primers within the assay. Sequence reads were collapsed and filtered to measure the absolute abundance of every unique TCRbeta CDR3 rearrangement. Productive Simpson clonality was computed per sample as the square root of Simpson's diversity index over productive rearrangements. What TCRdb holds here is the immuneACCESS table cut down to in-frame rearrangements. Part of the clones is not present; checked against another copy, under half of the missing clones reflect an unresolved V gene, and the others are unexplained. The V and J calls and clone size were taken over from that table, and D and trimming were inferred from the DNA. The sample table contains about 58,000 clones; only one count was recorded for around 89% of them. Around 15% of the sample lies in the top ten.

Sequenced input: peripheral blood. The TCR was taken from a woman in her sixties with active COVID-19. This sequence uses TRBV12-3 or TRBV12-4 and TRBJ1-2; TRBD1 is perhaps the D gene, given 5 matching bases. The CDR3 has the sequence CASSFGGGYTF. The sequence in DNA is TGTGCCAGCAGTTTCGGGGGTGGCTACACCTTC.